This passage covers 25 T cell receptor beta chains from one sample sequenced in a study of CD8+CD57+ T cells in acquired aplastic anemia. TCR beta VDJ and CDR3 profiles were obtained from a genomic DNA template. TCRdb re-called the reads with MiXCR, one entry per CDR3 protein. The data hold about 180,000 distinct CDR3 sequences, with roughly 48% observed a single time. Patients chosen for sequencing had CD8+CD57+ cells that had expanded, as shown by flow cytometry. The specimen sequenced was sorted CD4+, CD8+, or CD8+CD57+ T cells (not recorded which) from PBMCs. These receptors were taken from a human donor with aplastic anemia.

The chain joins TRBV7-9 to TRBJ2-7; no definite D call. Germline-derived CDR1 and CDR2 are SEHNR and FQNEAQ (reference sequence). V was pared by 5 bases and J by 8 bases, with 16 bases between. The CDR3 is 13 residues long. The DNA for the CDR3 is TGTGCCAGCAGCCTACGGACGGCCGCACAGCAGTACTTC. This sequence encodes CASSLRTAAQQYF.

This clonotype occurred many times. The chain recombines TRBV7-6 with TRBJ1-6; 7 nucleotides match TRBD1. The germline CDR1 and CDR2 sequences are SGHVS and FNYEAQ. V shed 3 bases, J shed 7 bases, and the junction held 0 bases outside the gene matches. This CDR3 comprises 13 residues. The CDR3 sequence: CASSLTGNSPLHF. The CDR3 DNA is TGTGCCAGCAGCTTGACAGGGAATTCACCCCTCCACTTT.

The V call is TRBV7-9, the J call TRBJ1-2, with 8 bases lining up with TRBD1. V lost 3 bases to trimming and J lost 3 bases; unmatched junction nucleotides: 6. The CDR3 runs to 15 residues. The germline V gene has CDR1 SEHNR and CDR2 FQNEAQ (reference sequence). CDR3 sequence reads: CASSLGGQGDYGYTF. The CDR3 DNA reads TGTGCCAGCAGCTTGGGAGGACAGGGCGACTATGGCTACACCTTC.

This clonotype occurred many times. The chain is built from TRBV28 and TRBJ1-6; D is unresolved. V was clipped by 2 bases and J by 12 bases, with 5 bases between them. There are 11 residues in the CDR3. The germline V gene has CDR1 MDHEN and CDR2 SYDVKM. The CDR3 region has the DNA TGTGCCAGCAGTTTAAAGGGACCCCTCCACTTT. As protein: CASSLKGPLHF. Together with reference TRBV28 and TRBJ1-6, the CDR3 gives the full variable domain: DVKVTQSSRYLVKRTGEKVFLECVQDMDHENMFWYRQDPGLGLRLIYFSYDVKMKEKGDIPEGYSVSREKKERFSLILESASTNQTSMYLCASSLKGPLHFGNGTRLTVT.

This chain joins TRBV5-4 and TRBJ2-1, with 9 bases identical to TRBD2. The germline gives CDR1 SGHNT, CDR2 YYREEE (reference sequence). V was clipped by 3 bases and J by 6 bases; unmatched bases: 10. This CDR3 region has 16 residues. Here the CDR3 DNA reads TGTGCCAGCAGCTCCACAAGCGGGGGGAAGGGCAATGAGCAGTTCTTC. It yields the protein CASSSTSGGKGNEQFF.

This clonotype has just one count. The gene calls are TRBV10-1 and TRBJ2-3; no reliable D call. The CDR3 runs to 15 residues. The ends were cut back, 0 bases at V and 0 bases at J, with 7 bases in the middle. Germline CDR1 WNHNN, CDR2 SYGVQD (reference sequence). The CDR3 is CASSESVASTDTQYF. In DNA, the CDR3 is TGCGCCAGCAGTGAGTCTGTGGCCAGCACAGATACGCAGTATTTT.

This clonotype was counted only a few times. J is TRBJ2-3 and V is TRBV28; 7 bases are a match to TRBD1. This CDR3 contains 16 residues. The V gene's germline CDR1 is MDHEN and CDR2 SYDVKM. Trimming at V came to 3 bases and at J to 6 bases, leaving 12 bases not matched to a gene. CDR3 nucleotides: TGTGCCAGCAGTTTCCGGAAGACAGGGCGACAGGATACGCAGTATTTT. Its protein is CASSFRKTGRQDTQYF.

The gene calls are TRBV19 and TRBJ1-2; D uncertain. The CDR3 consists of 12 residues. Trimming left V 9 bases short and J 4 bases short, with 12 bases between. Germline-derived CDR1 and CDR2 are LNHDA and SQIVND (reference sequence). In DNA, the CDR3 is TGTGCCAGCAAAGACGGAATCTATGGCTACACCTTC. Protein sequence: CASKDGIYGYTF.

The sample holds many counts of this clonotype. The V call is TRBV6-5, the J call TRBJ1-2, with 9 positions matching TRBD1. Germline lookup yields CDR1 MNHEY and CDR2 SVGAGI. V trimming: 2 bases; J trimming: 5 bases; junction bases outside the gene matches: 12. This CDR3 contains 17 residues. In DNA, the CDR3 is TGTGCCAGCAGTTACACAGGGGGCGCTTCGGTAGGGTATGGCTACACCTTC. Amino acid sequence: CASSYTGGASVGYGYTF.

In regard to this clonotype: The CDR3 end shows no conserved phenylalanine or tryptophan, and so a read error is likely. The J gene is TRBJ1-2, the V gene TRBV2; TRBD1 might be the D (6 bases). V was clipped by 8 bases and J by 8 bases, with 18 bases between them. Germline CDR1 reads SNHLY; CDR2 reads FYNNEI. This CDR3 spans 13 amino acids. The CDR3 loop reads CASGGGWIRGYTI. CDR3 nucleotide sequence: TGTGCCAGCGGAGGGGGGTGGATCCGCGGCTACACCATC.

About this clonotype itself: A read error is possible here, since a much larger clone lies one base away. The rearrangement joins TRBV5-1 to TRBJ1-1; weak D call: TRBD1 (5 bases). The CDR3 extends over 16 amino acids. Germline loops: CDR1 SGHRS, CDR2 YFSETQ. In DNA form, the CDR3 reads TGCGCCAGCAGCTCGGGACTCTCGGAGATGAACACTGAAGCTCTCTTT. Protein sequence: CASSSGLSEMNTEALF.

The rearrangement links TRBV6-1 to TRBJ1-5; 8 bases are shared with TRBD1. The ends lost 3 bases at V and 6 bases at J; junction bases unmatched: 7. The CDR3 length is 15 residues. The germline V gene has CDR1 MNHNS and CDR2 SASEGT. CDR3 bases: TGTGCCAGCAGTGACGGACAGGGTCGTTCTCAGCCCCAGCATTTT. Protein product: CASSDGQGRSQPQHF.

This chain links TRBV20-1 with TRBJ2-5, with D perhaps being TRBD1 or TRBD2 (6 bases each). This CDR3 region has 15 residues. V lost 4 bases and J lost 1, with 16 bases in between. Germline V gives CDR1 DFQATT, CDR2 SNEGSKA (reference sequence). The DNA for the CDR3 is TGCAGTGCTACCCCGGGAGAGGGGGGCCAAGAGACCCAGTACTTC. Its translation is CSATPGEGGQETQYF.

The gene calls are TRBV20-1 and TRBJ2-5, with D perhaps TRBD2 (5 bases). CDR3 length: 13 amino acids. CDR1 and CDR2 (germline): DFQATT, SNEGSKA (reference sequence). Trimming took off 5 bases at V and 5 bases at J, with 15 bases between the two ends. The CDR3 nucleotides are TGCAGTGCTTATGACTACCGTGGGGAGACCCAGTACTTC. Translated: CSAYDYRGETQYF.

This clonotype appeared a single time. V and J are TRBV20-1 and TRBJ2-1, with TRBD2 matching 16 bases. CDR3 size: 16 residues. V shed 5 bases, J shed 7 bases, and the junction held 8 bases outside the gene matches. Germline loops: CDR1 DFQATT, CDR2 SNEGSKA (reference sequence). The CDR3, as DNA: TGCAGTGCTTCGGGACTAGCGGGAGGGCCAATAAATGAGCAGTTCTTC. Protein sequence: CSASGLAGGPINEQFF.

The chain recombines TRBV12-3 or TRBV12-4 with TRBJ2-3; TRBD1 aligns across 9 bases. With 6 bases clipped from V and 4 bases from J, the junction kept 11 bases outside the gene matches. This CDR3 is built from 16 residues. The CDR3 reads CASRPGTGNWADTQYF. The DNA of the CDR3 is TGTGCCAGCAGGCCCGGGACAGGGAATTGGGCAGATACGCAGTATTTT.

This clonotype was seen many times. The chain recombines TRBV7-2 with TRBJ1-3; a possible D gene is TRBD1 (5 bases). The length of the CDR3 is 14 residues. Between the trimmed V and J ends, which lost 2 bases and 4 bases, there was a span of 9 bases. Germline V CDR1 and CDR2: SGHTA, FQGNSA. The CDR3 loop is CASSLQGLGNTIYF. CDR3 nucleotides: TGTGCCAGCAGCTTACAGGGATTGGGAAACACCATATATTTT. Looking up the rest from reference TRBV7-2 and TRBJ1-3 gives the full variable domain: GAGVSQSPSNKVTEKGKDVELRCDPISGHTALYWYRQSLGQGLEFLIYFQGNSAPDKSGLPSDRFSAERTGGSVSTLTIQRTQQEDSAVYLCASSLQGLGNTIYFGEGSWLTVV.

Many counts were recorded for this clonotype. The rearrangement uses TRBV7-2 and TRBJ1-5; tentatively, D is TRBD1 (5 bases). CDR1 and CDR2 (germline): SGHTA, FQGNSA. V shed 3 bases and J shed 5 bases, with 11 bases lying between them. The CDR3 consists of 14 residues. The CDR3 here is CASSFSGLDQPQHF. The CDR3 nucleotides are TGTGCCAGCAGCTTCTCAGGGTTAGATCAGCCCCAGCATTTT.

The V gene is TRBV6-1, the J gene TRBJ2-1, with TRBD2 matching over 14 bases. V shed 7 bases and J 3 bases; nucleotides not matched to a gene: 8. The CDR3 runs 17 residues. Germline loops: CDR1 MNHNS, CDR2 SASEGT. The CDR3 DNA reads as TGTGCCAGCATTAAGGGACTAGCGGGGGCGAGCTACAATGAGCAGTTCTTC. As protein: CASIKGLAGASYNEQFF.

The chain carries TRBV5-4 and TRBJ1-2; D perhaps matches TRBD1 (6 bases). Looked up from germline, CDR1 is SGHNT and CDR2 is YYREEE (reference sequence). The CDR3 is 14 amino acids. Trimming left V 0 bases short and J 2 bases short, with 8 bases between. CDR3 loop: CASSLGGTNYGYTF. The DNA for the CDR3 is TGTGCCAGCAGCTTGGGAGGGACAAACTATGGCTACACCTTC.

The chain joins TRBV2 to TRBJ1-2; 7 bases map to TRBD1. The junction had 10 bases not matched to a gene; V was cut back by 4 bases and J by 5 bases. The CDR3 consists of 15 residues. Germline V gene lookup returns CDR1 SNHLY and CDR2 FYNNEI. The CDR3 DNA is TGTGCCAGCAGTGGGATTTTGGGGACAGATTATGGCTACACCTTC. It yields the protein CASSGILGTDYGYTF.

This clonotype was recorded at least ten times. The genes are TRBV19 and TRBJ1-5; the D is unclear. The V end lost 5 bases, the J end lost 9 bases, and 14 bases lay between the germline ends. The germline CDR1 and CDR2 sequences are LNHDA and SQIVND (reference sequence). The CDR3 totals 13 residues. Here the CDR3 reads CASSRPRHPPQHF. In DNA, the CDR3 is TGTGCCAGTAGTCGACCCAGACATCCGCCCCAGCATTTT.

This clonotype was detected only a few times. The chain's CDR3 is CAIAAHGTGKISPLHF. In DNA form, the CDR3 reads TGTGCCATCGCCGCACACGGGACAGGGAAGATTTCACCCCTCCACTTT. The rearrangement links TRBV10-3 to TRBJ1-6, with TRBD1 matching over 9 bases. Germline values: CDR1 ENHRY, CDR2 SYGVKD. The length of the CDR3 is 16 residues. Trimming removed 8 bases from V and 9 bases from J; junction bases left unmatched: 14.

This chain's CDR3 is CASSWGLGTDTQYF. The CDR3 region has the DNA TGTGCCAGCAGCTGGGGGCTAGGAACAGATACGCAGTATTTT. This sequence joins TRBV11-3 and TRBJ2-3, with a weak D call TRBD1 (6 bases). CDR1 and CDR2 (germline): SGHNT, YENEEA. V shed 4 bases and J shed 3 bases, with 11 bases lying between them. CDR3 size: 14 residues. Complete variable domain (other parts from reference TRBV11-3 and TRBJ2-3): EAGVVQSPRYKIIEKKQPVAFWCNPISGHNTLYWYLQNLGQGPELLIRYENEEAVDDSQLPKDRFSAERLKGVDSTLKIQPAELGDSAVYLCASSWGLGTDTQYFGPGTRLTVL.

The chain joins TRBV2 to TRBJ1-1, with TRBD1 matching 8 bases. Germline trimming cut 7 bases from V and 7 bases from J; bases unmatched to any gene: 14. CDR1 and CDR2 (germline): SNHLY, FYNNEI. The CDR3 length is 15 residues. This chain's CDR3 is CASKLFQGAPGEAFF. In nucleotides, the CDR3 is TGTGCCAGCAAGTTGTTTCAGGGGGCGCCGGGTGAAGCTTTCTTT.